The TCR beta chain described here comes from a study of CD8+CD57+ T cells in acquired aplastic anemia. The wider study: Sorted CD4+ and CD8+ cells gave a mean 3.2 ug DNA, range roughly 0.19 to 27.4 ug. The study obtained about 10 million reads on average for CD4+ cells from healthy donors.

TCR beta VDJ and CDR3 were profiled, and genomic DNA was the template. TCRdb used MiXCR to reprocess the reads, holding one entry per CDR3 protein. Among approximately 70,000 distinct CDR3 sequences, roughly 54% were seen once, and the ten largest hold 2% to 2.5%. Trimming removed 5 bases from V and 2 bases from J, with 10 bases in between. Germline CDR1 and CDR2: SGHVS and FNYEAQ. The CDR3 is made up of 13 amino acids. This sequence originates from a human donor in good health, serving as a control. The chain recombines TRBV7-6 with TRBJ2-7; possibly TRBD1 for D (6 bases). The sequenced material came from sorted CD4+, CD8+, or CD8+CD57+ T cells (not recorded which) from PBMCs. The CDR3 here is CASSPGEPYEQYF. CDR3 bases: TGTGCCAGCAGCCCAGGGGAGCCCTACGAGCAGTACTTC.